Each of the 15 T cell receptor beta chains below was sequenced from the same sample in a study of low-dose radiotherapy and immunotherapy resistance in tumors. Stated time point: after trial treatment. Treatment defined: LDRT plus nivolumab, ipilimumab, low-dose cyclophosphamide and aspirin (RACIN trial). Gene-specific TRAV and TRBV primers were used for first-strand cDNA, covering alpha and beta chains. The TCRs were subjected to amplification over approximately 18 PCR cycles employing a constant-region primer in conjunction with a V-primer adapter. Using its own MiXCR run on the reads, TCRdb lists one record per CDR3 protein. The sample has more than 90,000 distinct CDR3 sequences; about a fifth are singletons. This sample comprised PBMCs, obtained after low-dose radiotherapy plus immunotherapy. The receptor source for this set is a male donor with prostate cancer.

In its sample, this clonotype was seen many times. The V call is TRBV7-3, the J call TRBJ1-1, with D perhaps matching TRBD1 (5 bases). Trimming cost V 5 bases and J 0 bases, with 13 bases left between them. This CDR3 spans 15 amino acids. Germline CDR1 and CDR2: SGHTA and FQGTGA. CDR3 bases: TGTGCCAGCAGCCGCACTGGGGCATTGAACACTGAAGCTTTCTTT. Translated, it gives CASSRTGALNTEAFF.

This chain links TRBV7-2 with TRBJ1-4; 9 bases are shared with TRBD1. CDR1 and CDR2 from the germline V gene are SGHTA and FQGNSA. CDR3 length: 20 residues. Germline trimming cut 1 base from V and 6 bases from J; bases unmatched to any gene: 18. CDR3 DNA sequence: TGTGCCAGCAGCTTAGGATTGGGGACAGGGACGGGGCGATTATATGAAAAACTGTTTTTT. Encoded protein: CASSLGLGTGTGRLYEKLFF. The complete variable domain, with remaining parts taken from reference TRBV7-2 and TRBJ1-4, reads GAGVSQSPSNKVTEKGKDVELRCDPISGHTALYWYRQSLGQGLEFLIYFQGNSAPDKSGLPSDRFSAERTGGSVSTLTIQRTQQEDSAVYLCASSLGLGTGTGRLYEKLFFGSGTQLSVL.

This clonotype was seen a handful of times. The J gene is TRBJ2-5, the V gene TRBV5-1; no clear D. The germline V gene has CDR1 SGHRS and CDR2 YFSETQ. The CDR3 is 15 residues long. The V end was cut by 0 bases, the J end by 5 bases, with 14 bases between. The CDR3 protein is CASSLGVGFGETQYF. The CDR3 DNA reads TGCGCCAGCAGCTTGGGAGTGGGATTTGGGGAGACCCAGTACTTC.

For this clonotype: This likely reflects a read error, since a far larger clone is one base away. The chain is built from TRBV11-3 and TRBJ2-1; D not certain. Germline loops: CDR1 SGHNT, CDR2 YENEEA. V shed 3 bases and J shed 10 bases, with 13 bases lying between them. The CDR3 extends over 13 amino acids. The CDR3 protein is CASSLWAAEEQFF. The CDR3 bases are TGTGCCAGCAGCTTGTGGGCGGCCGAAGAGCAGTTCTTC.

This clonotype was seen a few times. The chain carries TRBV14 and TRBJ1-3, with unresolved D. Germline CDR1 and CDR2: SGHDN and FVKESK. Trimming cost V 4 bases and J 4 bases, with 23 bases left between them. The CDR3 length is 18 residues. The CDR3 region has the DNA TGTGCCAGCAGCCCCGGAGGAGGGTCCAGTGGTGCCGGAAACACCATATATTTT. Its protein product is CASSPGGGSSGAGNTIYF. Complete variable domain (other parts from reference TRBV14 and TRBJ1-3): EAGVTQFPSHSVIEKGQTVTLRCDPISGHDNLYWYRRVMGKEIKFLLHFVKESKQDESGMPNNRFLAERTGGTYSTLKVQPAELEDSGVYFCASSPGGGSSGAGNTIYFGEGSWLTVV.

Ten or more counts support this clonotype. In DNA form, the CDR3 reads TGTGCCAGCAGTTACCCAAGCGGGGGGTACCAAGAGACCCAGTACTTC. It yields the protein CASSYPSGGYQETQYF. The rearrangement uses TRBV6-2 or TRBV6-3 and TRBJ2-5, with 9 bases matching TRBD2. The V segment lost 2 bases and the J segment 0 bases; nucleotides outside the gene matches: 4. The V gene's germline CDR1 is MNHEY and CDR2 SVGEGT. The CDR3 sequence is 16 residues long.

This clonotype was counted at least ten times. The chain uses TRBV10-3 and TRBJ2-1; 8 bases are shared with TRBD1. CDR3 length: 14 residues. Germline V gives CDR1 ENHRY, CDR2 SYGVKD. V shed 2 bases, J shed 6 bases, and the junction held 3 bases outside the gene matches. The CDR3: CAISEPDRVNEQFF. The CDR3 DNA is TGTGCCATCAGTGAGCCGGACAGGGTCAATGAGCAGTTCTTC.

This clonotype occurred many times. V gene TRBV30 combines with J gene TRBJ2-2; 7 nucleotides align to TRBD1. CDR1 is GTSNPN and CDR2 is SVGIG in the germline V gene (reference sequence). V dropped 4 bases and J dropped 3; count of bases not matched to a gene: 8. The CDR3 totals 15 residues. This CDR3 reads CAWIQRGRDTGELFF. CDR3 coding DNA: TGTGCCTGGATTCAAAGGGGGCGGGACACCGGGGAGCTGTTTTTT.

This clonotype appeared many times. V and J are TRBV7-2 and TRBJ1-1; no reliable D call. The CDR3 is made up of 13 amino acids. V was pared by 3 bases and J by 4 bases, with 9 bases between. In germline, CDR1 is SGHTA, CDR2 FQGNSA. The CDR3 protein is CASSFGEGTEAFF. Here the CDR3 DNA reads TGTGCCAGCAGCTTCGGCGAGGGCACTGAAGCTTTCTTT. Supplemented by reference TRBV7-2 and TRBJ1-1, the full variable domain reads GAGVSQSPSNKVTEKGKDVELRCDPISGHTALYWYRQSLGQGLEFLIYFQGNSAPDKSGLPSDRFSAERTGGSVSTLTIQRTQQEDSAVYLCASSFGEGTEAFFGQGTRLTVV.

This clonotype has a count of ten or more. The chain is built from TRBV27 and TRBJ1-2; D may be TRBD1 (6 bases). With 7 bases removed from V and 2 bases from J, the gap between germline ends came to 14 bases. CDR3 length: 14 amino acids. The germline gives CDR1 MNHEY, CDR2 SMNVEV (reference sequence). CDR3 sequence (DNA): TGTGCCAGCAAGGCCGGGACACCGAACTATGGCTACACCTTC. Its protein product is CASKAGTPNYGYTF.

This clonotype was recorded many times. The chain recombines TRBV6-5 with TRBJ2-7; maybe TRBD1 (5 bases). V lost 8 bases and J 5 bases, leaving 19 bases between the germline ends. Per germline, CDR1 MNHEY and CDR2 SVGAGI. CDR3 length equals 14 residues. The CDR3 DNA sequence: TGTGCCAGCCTACTCCTGTTTCAGGGTAACGAGCAGTACTTC. This codes for CASLLLFQGNEQYF.

This clonotype was counted ten times or more. CDR3 DNA: TGTGCCAGCAGTTTAGTGGGGACCAATCGCTACACCTTC. It encodes CASSLVGTNRYTF. The V gene is TRBV12-3 or TRBV12-4, the J gene TRBJ1-2; maybe TRBD1 (5 bases). Trimming pared 1 base from V and 9 bases from J, leaving 12 bases between. CDR3 size: 13 residues.

CDR3: CASSPRVQTGEQYF. CDR3 coding DNA: TGCGCCAGCAGCCCCCGGGTCCAGACGGGGGAGCAGTACTTC. This chain uses TRBV5-1 with TRBJ2-7, with D tentatively TRBD2 (5 bases). Germline V CDR1 and CDR2: SGHRS, YFSETQ. The CDR3 loop spans 14 amino acids. V was cut by 4 bases and J by 7 bases, with 18 bases left in between. The full variable domain, its missing parts supplied by reference TRBV5-1 and TRBJ2-7, is KAGVTQTPRYLIKTRGQQVTLSCSPISGHRSVSWYQQTPGQGLQFLFEYFSETQRNKGNFPGRFSGRQFSNSRSEMNVSTLELGDSALYLCASSPRVQTGEQYFGPGTRLTVT.

Note on this clonotype: A clone one base away is much larger, so this may be a read error. This CDR3 reads CASSAGLAGGQETQYF. The CDR3 bases are TGTGCCAGCAGCGCCGGACTAGCGGGGGGCCAAGAGACCCAGTACTTC. The chain couples TRBV11-2 to TRBJ2-5; 14 bases align to TRBD2. The trim removed 5 bases at V and 1 base at J, leaving 3 bases unmatched. The germline V gene has CDR1 SGHAT and CDR2 FQNNGV. This CDR3 is 16 amino acids long.

In its sample, this clonotype was seen many times. This sequence joins TRBV18 and TRBJ1-2, with a weak D call TRBD1 (5 bases). The CDR3 is made up of 13 amino acids. CDR1 and CDR2 (germline): KGHSH, LQKENI. Between the trimmed V and J ends, which lost 4 bases and 5 bases, there was a span of 11 bases. The CDR3 protein is CASSQAGTYGYTF. CDR3 sequence (DNA): TGTGCCAGCTCACAGGCAGGGACTTATGGCTACACCTTC.